Each of the 31 T cell receptor beta chains below was sequenced from the same sample in a study of Ad26.COV2.S vaccination and SARS-CoV-2 variants. Treatment noted: roughly 20 received Ad26.COV2.S at low or high dose, single or two shots; 5 received placebo; per-sample allocation not given. Sample collection was performed on day 63 after the first vaccine or placebo injection. The data were produced by immunoSEQ multiplex PCR, yet TCRdb's version contains in-frame clones alone and is incomplete. This table has some 290,000 clones, around four fifths appearing once. Sequences were derived from peripheral blood, sampled in a trial of Ad26.COV2.S vaccine versus placebo. These TCRs come from a person between 18 and 60 years old who received the Ad26.COV2.S COVID-19 vaccine or a placebo.

The chain's CDR3 is CASSESRGLANYGYTF. Written as DNA, the CDR3 is TGCGCCAGCAGTGAGTCCAGGGGTTTGGCTAACTATGGCTACACCTTC. The chain employs TRBV10-2 and TRBJ1-2, with D perhaps TRBD1 (6 bases). Trimming removed 0 bases at V and 0 bases at J, with 11 bases between. Germline V CDR1 and CDR2: WSHSY, SAAADI. This CDR3 comprises 16 residues.

This rearrangement joins TRBV28 to TRBJ2-1; unclear D gene. The V end lost 7 bases, the J end lost 4 bases, and 17 bases lay between the germline ends. Germline assignment: CDR1 MDHEN and CDR2 SYDVKM. CDR3 length: 15 residues. CDR3: CASTNLMDGYNEQFF. The CDR3 DNA follows: TGTGCCAGCACAAACTTAATGGACGGATACAATGAGCAGTTCTTC.

The chain carries TRBV7-3 and TRBJ2-2; a weak D match, TRBD1 (5 bases). V was cut by 7 bases and J by 5 bases, with 14 bases left in between. The CDR3 extends over 14 amino acids. Germline CDR1 is SGHTA and CDR2 is FQGTGA. CDR3 nucleotide sequence: TGTGCCAGCAAGCCGACAGCCCTGACCGGGGAGCTGTTTTTT. Encoded protein: CASKPTALTGELFF.

The chain uses TRBV6-4 and TRBJ1-1; TRBD1 is a possible D gene (6 bases). The CDR3 has 13 amino acids. V shed 5 bases and J shed 1 base, with 8 bases lying between them. Germline V lookup: CDR1 MRHNA, CDR2 SNTAGT. In nucleotides, the CDR3 is TGTGCCAGCAGTCAACAGGGGAACACTGAAGCTTTCTTT. It yields the protein CASSQQGNTEAFF.

This clone was detected many times. In DNA form, the CDR3 reads TGTGCCAGCAGCGTCGACAGGGCTATGCGGAATGAGCAGTTCTTC. As protein: CASSVDRAMRNEQFF. The chain uses TRBV7-7 and TRBJ2-1; 7 nucleotides align to TRBD1. The CDR3 is made up of 15 amino acids. Germline CDR1 reads SSHAT; CDR2 reads FNYEAQ (reference sequence). V was pared by 5 bases and J by 7 bases, with 11 bases of the junction left unmatched.

In the case of this clone: Other DNA variants within this sample encode the same CDR3. The CDR3 here is CASSQSGTDTQYF. In nucleotides, the CDR3 is TGTGCCAGCAGCCAGTCGGGGACAGATACGCAGTATTTT. J is TRBJ2-3 and V is TRBV3-1 (or the pseudogene TRBV3-2); the D gene is possibly TRBD2 (5 bases). V lost 3 bases, J lost 3 bases, and 7 bases lay in between. Germline CDR1 reads LGHDT; CDR2 reads YNNKEL (reference sequence). The CDR3 runs 13 residues.

The rearrangement uses TRBV28 and TRBJ1-2; weak D call: TRBD1 (6 bases). Trimming stripped 7 bases from V and 4 bases from J, with 19 bases between. The germline CDR1 and CDR2 sequences are MDHEN and SYDVKM. This CDR3 has 15 residues. CDR3 residues: CASTPGRGDFYGYTF. CDR3 sequence (DNA): TGTGCCAGCACCCCGGGGAGGGGGGACTTCTATGGCTACACCTTC.

Only one count was recorded for this clone. This chain connects TRBV5-4 to TRBJ2-2, with D unclear. Germline V gene data show CDR1 as SGHNT and CDR2 as YYREEE (reference sequence). CDR3 length: 13 amino acids. The V end was cut by 6 bases, the J end by 2 bases, with 8 bases between. The CDR3 protein is CASTQPNTGELFF. The CDR3 DNA reads TGTGCCAGCACCCAGCCAAACACCGGGGAGCTGTTTTTT.

This chain uses TRBV10-3 with TRBJ2-5; possible D gene TRBD2, 6 bases. This CDR3 region has 15 residues. Trimming stripped 4 bases from V and 5 bases from J, with 17 bases between. Germline V gives CDR1 ENHRY, CDR2 SYGVKD. CDR3 sequence (DNA): TGTGCCATCAGTGCGGAGACGAGGAGGGCGGAGACCCAGTACTTC. Protein: CAISAETRRAETQYF.

This sequence joins TRBV28 and TRBJ2-2; no reliable D call. V was pared by 8 bases and J by 5 bases, with 15 bases between. Germline V CDR1 and CDR2: MDHEN, SYDVKM. The CDR3 sequence is 14 residues long. For the CDR3, the DNA is TGTGCCAGCCTTACCCTATTCAAGACCGGGGAGCTGTTTTTT. It is translated as CASLTLFKTGELFF.

V usage is TRBV5-5 and J usage is TRBJ2-2, with D maybe TRBD2 (6 bases). Germline CDR1 is SGHKS and CDR2 is YYEKEE (reference sequence). V gave up 1 base and J gave up 4 bases, with 14 bases separating them. The CDR3 spans 16 residues. The CDR3 sequence: CASSLSGVAATGELFF. In nucleotides, the CDR3 is TGTGCCAGCAGCTTGTCGGGAGTTGCCGCCACCGGGGAGCTGTTTTTT.

The gene calls are TRBV5-1 and TRBJ1-3, with 10 bases that match TRBD1. The CDR3 extends over 19 amino acids. V was pared by 0 bases and J by 0 bases, with 9 bases of the junction left unmatched. Germline CDR1 SGHRS, CDR2 YFSETQ. The CDR3 DNA is TGCGCCAGCAGCTTGGTGGGACAGGGGTCACTGGGCTCTGGAAACACCATATATTTT. It codes for CASSLVGQGSLGSGNTIYF.

The genes are TRBV29-1 and TRBJ1-2; the D is unclear. V was pared by 5 bases and J by 8 bases, with 21 bases between. The germline gives CDR1 SQVTM, CDR2 ANQGSEA. This CDR3 contains 14 residues. CDR3 sequence: CSVFLADHVYGYTF. CDR3 nucleotides: TGCAGCGTTTTTCTAGCGGACCACGTCTACGGCTACACCTTC.

The chain has TRBV5-1 and TRBJ1-2, with D possibly matching TRBD1 (5 bases). The CDR3 contains 13 residues. The V and J ends lost 4 bases and 4 bases respectively, with 11 bases between them. CDR1 and CDR2 from the germline V gene are SGHRS and YFSETQ. CDR3 DNA: TGCGCCAGCAGCGCCAGGGTAGGCTATGGCTACACCTTC. Protein: CASSARVGYGYTF. The whole variable domain, remainder taken from reference TRBV5-1 and TRBJ1-2, is KAGVTQTPRYLIKTRGQQVTLSCSPISGHRSVSWYQQTPGQGLQFLFEYFSETQRNKGNFPGRFSGRQFSNSRSEMNVSTLELGDSALYLCASSARVGYGYTFGSGTRLTVV.

The rearrangement links TRBV5-4 to TRBJ2-5; D may correspond to TRBD1 or TRBD2 (6 bases each). The CDR3 is 14 residues long. Germline-derived CDR1 and CDR2 are SGHNT and YYREEE (reference sequence). V lost 0 bases and J lost 4, with 10 bases in between. The CDR3 spells CASSLGGGGETQYF. The CDR3 DNA is TGTGCCAGCAGCTTGGGAGGGGGAGGAGAGACCCAGTACTTC.

The chain links TRBV30 to TRBJ2-1, with D perhaps matching TRBD2 (5 bases). The germline V gene encodes CDR1 GTSNPN and CDR2 SVGIG (reference sequence). This CDR3 is 14 amino acids long. V gave up 2 bases and J gave up 3 bases, with 11 bases separating them. The CDR3 is CAWSLKLGYNEQFF. In nucleotides, the CDR3 is TGTGCCTGGAGTCTCAAACTAGGCTACAATGAGCAGTTCTTC.

V and J are TRBV5-1 and TRBJ2-3; 9 bases match TRBD1. Germline lookup yields CDR1 SGHRS and CDR2 YFSETQ. The CDR3 length is 15 residues. Trimming cost V 5 bases and J 4 bases; bases outside gene matches: 8. CDR3 sequence (DNA): TGCGCCAGCAGGAGGGGGACAGGGACCTCAGATACGCAGTATTTT. Protein product: CASRRGTGTSDTQYF.

CDR3 loop: CASSPFGLAGSETQYF. The DNA of the CDR3 is TGTGCCAGCAGCCCTTTCGGACTAGCCGGGTCCGAGACCCAGTACTTC. V usage is TRBV7-2 and J usage is TRBJ2-5; 8 nucleotides match TRBD2. Germline CDR1 SGHTA, CDR2 FQGNSA. The CDR3 is made up of 16 amino acids. The V gene end was trimmed by 5 bases and the J gene end by 5 bases; junction bases not matched to a gene: 13.

The V call is TRBV5-4, the J call TRBJ2-5, with 11 bases matching TRBD2. Germline V lookup: CDR1 SGHNT, CDR2 YYREEE (reference sequence). This CDR3 comprises 15 residues. The V segment lost 7 bases and the J segment 4 bases; nucleotides outside the gene matches: 9. CDR3 residues: CASGLAGSLGETQYF. DNA of the CDR3: TGTGCCAGCGGACTAGCGGGTTCTTTGGGAGAGACCCAGTACTTC.

The V gene is TRBV6-6, the J gene TRBJ1-2; 12 nucleotides align to TRBD1. The CDR3 has 15 amino acids. The V gene end was trimmed by 2 bases and the J gene end by 6 bases; junction bases not matched to a gene: 4. Germline V gene sequence: CDR1 MNHNY, CDR2 SVGAGI (reference sequence). The DNA of the CDR3 is TGTGCCAGCAGTTACGGGACAGGGGGCGCTGATGGCTACACCTTC. The encoded protein is CASSYGTGGADGYTF.

The genes are TRBV2 and TRBJ1-2, with D uncertain. The CDR3 spans 11 residues. V shed 6 bases and J shed 8 bases, with 10 bases lying between them. Germline-derived CDR1 and CDR2 are SNHLY and FYNNEI. In DNA form, the CDR3 reads TGTGCCAGCAGCCCCTTTGGGGGCTACACCTTC. Translated, it gives CASSPFGGYTF.

In its sample, this clone was seen a few times. The rearrangement links TRBV7-9 to TRBJ1-2, with TRBD1 matching 12 bases. Germline V lookup: CDR1 SEHNR, CDR2 FQNEAQ (reference sequence). The CDR3 consists of 14 residues. After removal of 5 bases from V and 11 bases from J, the junction contained 9 bases not matched to a gene. The CDR3 sequence is CASSPPGQGARYTF. DNA of the CDR3: TGTGCCAGCAGCCCACCGGGACAGGGGGCGCGGTACACCTTC.

V and J are TRBV29-1 and TRBJ1-5; D is unresolved. The CDR3 is 15 residues long. The V and J ends lost 4 bases and 1 base respectively, with 14 bases between them. The V gene's germline CDR1 is SQVTM and CDR2 ANQGSEA. The CDR3, as DNA: TGCAGCGTTGTATTGGGTATCCCCAGCAATCAGCCCCAGCATTTT. Translating gives CSVVLGIPSNQPQHF.

This rearrangement joins TRBV27 to TRBJ1-5; a weak D match, TRBD1 (5 bases). The CDR3 contains 15 residues. Germline V gene data show CDR1 as MNHEY and CDR2 as SMNVEV (reference sequence). Trimming stripped 2 bases from V and 4 bases from J, with 12 bases between. The CDR3 sequence is CASSLLGTSNQPQHF. The CDR3 DNA follows: TGTGCCAGCAGTTTACTTGGGACTTCTAATCAGCCCCAGCATTTT.

The V call is TRBV5-1, the J call TRBJ1-5; no clear D. V lost 4 bases and J lost 3, with 8 bases in between. The CDR3 covers 13 residues. Germline V gene lookup returns CDR1 SGHRS and CDR2 YFSETQ. Written as DNA, the CDR3 is TGCGCCAGCAGCATAAAATTCAATCAGCCCCAGCATTTT. Translation: CASSIKFNQPQHF.

The chain joins TRBV11-2 to TRBJ2-3; possibly TRBD2 for D (5 bases). Germline assignment: CDR1 SGHAT and CDR2 FQNNGV. V lost 2 bases, J lost 5 bases, and 23 bases lay in between. The CDR3 sequence is 18 residues long. This CDR3 reads CASSLRMTLARSRDTQYF. CDR3 bases: TGTGCCAGCAGCTTAAGGATGACGCTAGCAAGGTCCCGAGATACGCAGTATTTT.

V is TRBV6-1 and J is TRBJ2-3; 9 bases map to TRBD1. CDR3 length: 15 amino acids. V was clipped by 3 bases and J by 4 bases; unmatched bases: 5. The germline gives CDR1 MNHNS, CDR2 SASEGT. CDR3 bases: TGTGCCAGCAGTGACGAACAGGGGGCCCCAGATACGCAGTATTTT. Translated: CASSDEQGAPDTQYF.

The rearrangement uses TRBV14 and TRBJ1-3; D gene uncertain. Trimming cost V 1 base and J 2 bases, with 9 bases left between them. Germline assignment: CDR1 SGHDN and CDR2 FVKESK. This CDR3 is 15 amino acids long. The CDR3 region is CASSQVRGTGNTIYF. The CDR3 nucleotides are TGTGCCAGCAGCCAAGTTCGAGGGACTGGAAACACCATATATTTT.

The rearrangement uses TRBV15 and TRBJ1-3; D not certain. Trimming left V 5 bases short and J 6 bases short, with 14 bases between. The germline gives CDR1 LNHNV, CDR2 YYDKDF (reference sequence). The CDR3 sequence is 14 residues long. The CDR3 coding sequence is TGTGCCACCAGCCCTGGGAGGGTGGCAAACACCATATATTTT. Its translation is CATSPGRVANTIYF.

This clone was seen once. V gene TRBV25-1 combines with J gene TRBJ2-7, with 7 bases matching TRBD2. V lost 4 bases to trimming and J lost 8 bases; unmatched junction nucleotides: 8. The germline V gene encodes CDR1 MGHDK and CDR2 SYGVNS. The CDR3 covers 13 residues. This CDR3 reads CASSGRGGVQQYF. The CDR3 nucleotides are TGTGCCAGCAGTGGAAGGGGAGGGGTCCAGCAGTACTTC.

The chain recombines TRBV7-2 with TRBJ2-5; tentatively, D is TRBD1 (6 bases). This CDR3 is built from 16 residues. V was trimmed by 5 bases and J by 2 bases, leaving 18 bases between them. Germline values: CDR1 SGHTA, CDR2 FQGNSA. In nucleotides, the CDR3 is TGTGCCAGCAGCCCATTACCGTGGCAGGGGCAAGAGACCCAGTACTTC. Its translation is CASSPLPWQGQETQYF.